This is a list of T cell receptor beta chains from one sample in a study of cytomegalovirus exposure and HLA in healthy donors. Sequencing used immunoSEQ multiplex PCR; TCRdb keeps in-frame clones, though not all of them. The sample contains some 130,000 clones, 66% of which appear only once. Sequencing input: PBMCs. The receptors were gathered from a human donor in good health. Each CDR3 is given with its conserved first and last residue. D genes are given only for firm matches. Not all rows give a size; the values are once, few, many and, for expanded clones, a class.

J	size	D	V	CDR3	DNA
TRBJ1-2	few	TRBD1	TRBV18	CASSPPKGQGYGYTF	TGTGCCAGCTCACCACCGAAAGGACAGGGGTATGGCTACACCTTC
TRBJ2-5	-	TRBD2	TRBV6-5	CASSRGLAGAGTQYF	TGTGCCAGCAGCCGAGGACTAGCGGGAGCGGGTACCCAGTACTTC
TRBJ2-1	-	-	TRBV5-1	CASSLSMGGGYNEQFF	TGCGCCAGCAGCTTGAGTATGGGAGGGGGGTACAATGAGCAGTTCTTC
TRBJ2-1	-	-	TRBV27	CASSFGQYNEQFF	TGTGCCAGCAGTTTTGGGCAGTACAATGAGCAGTTCTTC
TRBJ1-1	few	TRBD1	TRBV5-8	CASSRGQGGDTEAFF	TGTGCCAGCAGCAGAGGACAGGGTGGGGACACTGAAGCTTTCTTT
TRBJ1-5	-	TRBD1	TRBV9	CASSDGQDSNQPQHF	TGTGCCAGCAGCGACGGACAGGATAGCAATCAGCCCCAGCATTTT
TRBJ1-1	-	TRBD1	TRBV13	CASSYGTGGASTEAFF	TGTGCCAGCAGCTATGGGACAGGGGGCGCGTCTACTGAAGCTTTCTTT
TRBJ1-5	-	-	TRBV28	CASRVAGTPKPQHF	TGTGCCAGCAGGGTGGCCGGGACACCGAAACCCCAGCATTTT
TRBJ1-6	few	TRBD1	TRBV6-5	CASTRQGDGRTPLHF	TGTGCCAGCACCAGACAGGGGGACGGTAGGACACCCCTCCACTTT
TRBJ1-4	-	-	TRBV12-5	CASGQSTGEKLFF	TGTGCTAGTGGTCAGAGTACAGGTGAAAAACTGTTTTTT
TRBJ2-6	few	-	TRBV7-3	CASSLSSGSSGANVLTF	TGTGCCAGCAGCTTATCGTCTGGGAGCTCTGGGGCCAACGTCCTGACTTTC
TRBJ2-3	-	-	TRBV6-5	CASSYALGAADTQYF	TGTGCCAGCAGTTACGCTCTGGGGGCGGCAGATACGCAGTATTTT
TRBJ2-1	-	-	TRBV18	CASSFSSASSYNEQFF	TGTGCCAGCTCATTCTCTAGCGCTAGCTCCTACAATGAGCAGTTCTTC
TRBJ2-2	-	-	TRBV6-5	CGTGRAGELFF	TGTGGGACAGGGAGGGCCGGGGAGCTGTTTTTT
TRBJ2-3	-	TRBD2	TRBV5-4	CACVTSGRLGSTDTQYF	TGTGCCTGTGTGACTAGCGGGAGGCTCGGCAGCACAGATACGCAGTATTTT
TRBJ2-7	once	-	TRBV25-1	CASSWGGDFSYEQYF	TGTGCCAGCAGTTGGGGAGGAGATTTCTCCTACGAGCAGTACTTC
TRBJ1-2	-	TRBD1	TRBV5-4	CASRGQTGDGYTF	TGTGCCAGCAGGGGACAGACTGGAGATGGCTACACCTTC
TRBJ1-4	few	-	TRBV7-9	CASIREAGDEKLFF	TGTGCCAGCATTCGGGAGGCGGGGGATGAAAAACTGTTTTTT
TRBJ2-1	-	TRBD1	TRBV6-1	CASSEALYLKGAHNEQFF	TGTGCCAGCAGTGAAGCCCTGTATTTGAAGGGGGCCCACAATGAGCAGTTCTTC
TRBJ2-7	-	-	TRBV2	CASGGNRGPYEQYF	TGTGCCAGCGGAGGGAACAGGGGCCCCTACGAGCAGTACTTC
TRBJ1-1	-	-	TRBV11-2	CASSTLRQGWNTEAFF	TGTGCCAGCAGCACCTTGCGTCAGGGCTGGAACACTGAAGCTTTCTTT
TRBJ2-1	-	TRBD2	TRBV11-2	CASSLDWAASGSSYNEQFF	TGTGCCAGCAGCTTAGATTGGGCGGCTAGCGGGAGCTCCTACAATGAGCAGTTCTTC
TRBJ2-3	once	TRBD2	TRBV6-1	CASSDLAGVGDTQYF	TGTGCCAGCAGTGACCTAGCGGGAGTAGGAGATACGCAGTATTTT
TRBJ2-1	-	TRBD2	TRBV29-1	CSGGLAGVNEQFF	TGCAGCGGGGGACTAGCGGGAGTCAATGAGCAGTTCTTC
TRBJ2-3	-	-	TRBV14	CASSPRAGSGTDTQYF	TGTGCCAGCAGTCCTAGAGCGGGTTCTGGCACAGATACGCAGTATTTT
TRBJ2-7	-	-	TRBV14	CASSQDGRSYEQYF	TGTGCCAGCAGCCAAGATGGGAGGTCGTACGAGCAGTACTTC
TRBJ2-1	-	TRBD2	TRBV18	CASSPPGLAGNEQFF	TGTGCCAGCTCACCACCGGGACTAGCGGGAAATGAGCAGTTCTTC
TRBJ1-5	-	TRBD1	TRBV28	CASSLGTGVDQPQHF	TGTGCCAGCAGTTTGGGGACAGGGGTCGATCAGCCCCAGCATTTT
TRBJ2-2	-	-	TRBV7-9	CANSGSSNTGELFF	TGTGCCAACTCAGGGTCCTCGAACACCGGGGAGCTGTTTTTT
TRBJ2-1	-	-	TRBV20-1	CSAPRRNEQFF	TGCAGCGCACCCCGCAGGAATGAGCAGTTCTTC
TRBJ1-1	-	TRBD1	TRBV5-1	CASSPGQQDTEAFF	TGCGCCAGCAGCCCGGGACAGCAAGACACTGAAGCTTTCTTT
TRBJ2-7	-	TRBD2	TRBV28	CASREGTQYEQYF	TGTGCCAGCCGGGAGGGGACTCAATACGAGCAGTACTTC
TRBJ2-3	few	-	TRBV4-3	CASSHRQVDTQYF	TGCGCCAGCAGCCATCGACAGGTTGATACGCAGTATTTT
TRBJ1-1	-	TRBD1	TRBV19	CASRGQGATEAFF	TGTGCCAGCAGGGGACAGGGGGCAACTGAAGCTTTCTTT
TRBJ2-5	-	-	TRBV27	CASSIGPSGETQYF	TGTGCCAGCAGCATTGGGCCAAGCGGAGAGACCCAGTACTTC
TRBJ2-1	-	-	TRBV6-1	CASSRNGALNEQFF	TGTGCCAGCAGCCGCAATGGGGCTCTCAATGAGCAGTTCTTC
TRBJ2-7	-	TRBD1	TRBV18	CASSPGQGDEQYF	TGTGCCAGCTCACCCGGACAGGGGGACGAGCAGTACTTC
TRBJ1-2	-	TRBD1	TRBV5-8	CASSFGQGRLGYGYTF	TGTGCCAGCAGCTTTGGACAGGGCAGATTGGGCTATGGCTACACCTTC
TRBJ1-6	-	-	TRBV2	CASRDMGSSPLHF	TGTGCCAGCAGGGACATGGGAAGTTCACCCCTCCACTTT
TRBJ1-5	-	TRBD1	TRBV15	CATSKDRGWNQPQHF	TGTGCCACCAGCAAGGACAGGGGTTGGAATCAGCCCCAGCATTTT
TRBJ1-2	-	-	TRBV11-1	CASSLAAGAMVGYTF	TGTGCCAGCAGCTTAGCGGCGGGGGCCATGGTAGGCTACACCTTC
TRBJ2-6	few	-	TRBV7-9	CASSFTDSGANVLTF	TGTGCCAGCAGCTTCACAGACTCTGGGGCCAACGTCCTGACTTTC
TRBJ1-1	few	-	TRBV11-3	CASSLDRGNTEAFF	TGTGCCAGCAGCTTAGACAGGGGTAACACTGAAGCTTTCTTT
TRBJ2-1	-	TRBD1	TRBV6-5	CASSYLTGAEQFF	TGTGCCAGCAGTTACCTGACAGGGGCCGAGCAGTTCTTC
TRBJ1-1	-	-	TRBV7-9	CASSPLGRNTEAFF	TGTGCCAGCAGCCCTCTGGGGAGGAACACTGAAGCTTTCTTT
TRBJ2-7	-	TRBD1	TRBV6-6	CASGPGQLRVGYEQYF	TGTGCCAGCGGACCGGGACAGCTTAGGGTCGGATACGAGCAGTACTTC
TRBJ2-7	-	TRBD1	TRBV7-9	CASSPPGGPYEQYF	TGTGCCAGCAGCCCCCCAGGGGGCCCCTACGAGCAGTACTTC
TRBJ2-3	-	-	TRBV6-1	CASRAQENTDTQYF	TGTGCCAGCAGGGCCCAGGAAAACACAGATACGCAGTATTTT
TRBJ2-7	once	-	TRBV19	CASSIANTGWEQYF	TGTGCCAGTAGTATAGCGAATACAGGGTGGGAGCAGTACTTC
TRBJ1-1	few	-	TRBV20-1	CSARDSTEAFF	TGCAGTGCTAGAGATAGTACTGAAGCTTTCTTT
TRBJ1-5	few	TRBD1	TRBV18	CASSPGTALGSNQPQHF	TGTGCCAGCTCACCTGGGACAGCCCTCGGTAGCAATCAGCCCCAGCATTTT
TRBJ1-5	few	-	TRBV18	CASSPPGGNQPQHF	TGTGCCAGCTCACCACCCGGGGGCAATCAGCCCCAGCATTTT
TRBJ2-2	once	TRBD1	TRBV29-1	CSVLLGTGVTGELFF	TGCAGCGTTCTTCTCGGGACAGGGGTCACCGGGGAGCTGTTTTTT
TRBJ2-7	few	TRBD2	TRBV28	CASRGGGGYEQYF	TGTGCCAGCAGGGGTGGCGGGGGCTACGAGCAGTACTTC
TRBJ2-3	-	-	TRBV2	CASRSSGDTQYF	TGTGCCAGCCGGTCCTCGGGGGATACGCAGTATTTT
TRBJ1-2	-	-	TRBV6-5	CASSYTTGRGYTF	TGTGCCAGCAGTTACACTACGGGGAGGGGCTACACCTTC
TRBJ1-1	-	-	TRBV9	CASSVAGNLNTEAFF	TGTGCCAGCAGCGTAGCAGGAAACTTGAACACTGAAGCTTTCTTT
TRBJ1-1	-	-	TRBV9	CASSVAGQNTEAFF	TGTGCCAGCAGCGTCGCAGGACAGAACACTGAAGCTTTCTTT
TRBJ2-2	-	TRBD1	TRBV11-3	CASSYSGQGNTGELFF	TGTGCCAGCAGCTATTCGGGACAGGGGAACACCGGGGAGCTGTTTTTT